This T cell receptor beta chain was found in a study of cytomegalovirus exposure and HLA in healthy donors. After removal of 4 bases from V and 5 bases from J, the junction contained 7 bases not matched to a gene. CDR3 length equals 16 residues. In germline, CDR1 is SGHRS, CDR2 YFSETQ. The PCR contained 60 Vbeta and 13 Jbeta primers. Libraries were prepared by immunoSEQ multiplex PCR; TCRdb keeps only in-frame clonotypes and omits some of them. The listing records around 34,000 clones. The chain recombines TRBV5-1 with TRBJ2-2, with 11 bases fitting TRBD2. The material sequenced was PBMCs. This clonotype originated in a woman in her forties in good health and CMV-seropositive. CDR3 in DNA: TGCGCCAGCAGCAACCCCGGGACTAGCGGAACCGGGGAGCTGTTTTTT. Residues: CASSNPGTSGTGELFF.